This is a list of T cell receptor beta chains from one sample in a study of PD-1 blockade in classical Hodgkin lymphoma. Data came from immunoSEQ multiplex PCR; TCRdb stores just in-frame clones and leaves some out. This table holds 25,000 to 30,000 clones, 70% found once. Sequences were derived from peripheral blood mononuclear cells (PBMCs), sampled before the second cycle of nivolumab. The origin of the receptors is a human donor with classical Hodgkin lymphoma. CDR3s include the opening cysteine and the closing phenylalanine or tryptophan. Each record gives: clone size, D gene, CDR3 length, J gene, V gene, CDR3 DNA, CDR3 protein. A D gene is named only where the DNA matches it firmly. Some rows have no size entry. The others give once, few or many, or a class for an expanded clone.

>NA|NA|12|TRBJ1-2|TRBV28
TGTGCCAGCAGTTTATCGGACTATGGCTACACCTTC
CASSLSDYGYTF
>few|NA|14|TRBJ1-1|TRBV15
TGTGCCACCAGCCCTGGCGCAGCGAACACTGAAGCTTTCTTT
CATSPGAANTEAFF
>few|TRBD1|15|TRBJ1-1|TRBV18
TGTGCCAGCTCACCACCGACAGGGCTGAACACTGAAGCTTTCTTT
CASSPPTGLNTEAFF
>many|TRBD1|14|TRBJ1-2|TRBV28
TGTGCCGGGTCTGGGACAGGGGGCGACTATGGCTACACCTTC
CAGSGTGGDYGYTF
>NA|NA|16|TRBJ2-3|TRBV10-3
TGTGCCATCAGTGAGTCAGGTAGCGGCGGCACAGATACGCAGTATTTT
CAISESGSGGTDTQYF
>medium-sized|NA|11|TRBJ2-5|TRBV6-5
TGTGCCAGCAGTTACGGCGAGACCCAGTACTTC
CASSYGETQYF
>NA|NA|14|TRBJ2-3|TRBV5-1
TGCGCCAGCAGCCAGGACCAGCCAACAGATACGCAGTATTTT
CASSQDQPTDTQYF
>NA|TRBD1|15|TRBJ1-1|TRBV13
TGTGCCAGCAGCTTAGCTACAGGGGAGGGCACTGAAGCTTTCTTT
CASSLATGEGTEAFF
>NA|NA|15|TRBJ1-2|TRBV6-5
TGTGCCAGCAGTCCTGACAGCCTTGGACAGACGACCCAATCCTTC
CASSPDSLGQTTQSF
>few|NA|14|TRBJ1-6|TRBV6-1
TGTGCCAGCAGTGAGGTCCGGGGTAATTCACCCCTCCACTTT
CASSEVRGNSPLHF
>few|NA|14|TRBJ2-2|TRBV29-1
TGCAGCGTTGACGCAGGGGCCAACACCGGGGAGCTGTTTTTT
CSVDAGANTGELFF
>NA|TRBD1|14|TRBJ1-4|TRBV11-2
TGTGCCAGCAGGAAAGGGACAGGGGACGAAAAACTGTTTTTT
CASRKGTGDEKLFF
>NA|NA|17|TRBJ2-2|TRBV11-2
TGTGCCAGCAGCTTTTTGGTTCGGTCCTCGAACACCGGGGAGCTGTTTTTT
CASSFLVRSSNTGELFF
>NA|TRBD1|20|TRBJ1-1|TRBV29-1
TGCAGCGTTGAAGAACGGGGGAAGGACAGGGCGAGGGCTTGGAACACTGAAGCTTTCTTT
CSVEERGKDRARAWNTEAFF
>few|NA|12|TRBJ1-5|TRBV7-7
TGTGCTAGCATACGGAGCAATCAGCCCCAGCATTTT
CASIRSNQPQHF
>once|TRBD1|14|TRBJ2-5|TRBV2
TGTGCCAGCAGTGTGGACAGGGGGCTAGAGACCCAGTACTTC
CASSVDRGLETQYF
>NA|TRBD1|15|TRBJ2-6|TRBV5-6
TGTGCCAGCAGCTACAGGGGTTCTGGGGCCAACGTCCTGACTTTC
CASSYRGSGANVLTF
>NA|NA|13|TRBJ1-1|TRBV6-6
TGTGCCAGCAGTTACCGTAGAAACACTGAAGCTTTCTTT
CASSYRRNTEAFF
>NA|NA|15|TRBJ1-6|TRBV11-2
TGTGCCAGCAGCTTAGGAGGACACCCTAATTCACCCCTCCACTTT
CASSLGGHPNSPLHF
>NA|TRBD1|17|TRBJ2-5|TRBV5-6
TGTGCCAGCAGCATTCTGAACAGGGGCGCCCAGTCAGAGACCCAGTACTTC
CASSILNRGAQSETQYF
>few|NA|16|TRBJ1-3|TRBV5-6
TGTGCCAGCAGCCGCCTTAGTCGGGCGTCTGGAAACACCATATATTTT
CASSRLSRASGNTIYF
>NA|NA|14|TRBJ1-1|TRBV7-9
TGTGCCAGCAGCTTAGGGGGTGTGAACACTGAAGCTTTCTTT
CASSLGGVNTEAFF
>NA|TRBD1|17|TRBJ1-2|TRBV12-5
TGTGCTAGTGGTTTTGCCGGGACAGGGATGGGAGTCTATGGCTACACCTTC
CASGFAGTGMGVYGYTF
>NA|TRBD1|14|TRBJ1-6|TRBV7-3
TGTGCCAGCGAAGGGACAGGGACCCTTTCACCCCTCCACTTT
CASEGTGTLSPLHF